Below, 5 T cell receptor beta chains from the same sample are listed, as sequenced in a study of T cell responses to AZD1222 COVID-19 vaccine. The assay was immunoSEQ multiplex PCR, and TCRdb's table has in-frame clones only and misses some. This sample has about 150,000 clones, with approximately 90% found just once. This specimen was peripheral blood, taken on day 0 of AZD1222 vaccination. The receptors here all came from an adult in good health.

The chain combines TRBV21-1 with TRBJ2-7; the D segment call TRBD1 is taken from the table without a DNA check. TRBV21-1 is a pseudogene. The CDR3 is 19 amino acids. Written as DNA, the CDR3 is TGTGCCAGCAGCAAAGGCCCCCGGGACAGGGGCCGCCTAAACTACGAGCAGTACTTC. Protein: CASSKGPRDRGRLNYEQYF.

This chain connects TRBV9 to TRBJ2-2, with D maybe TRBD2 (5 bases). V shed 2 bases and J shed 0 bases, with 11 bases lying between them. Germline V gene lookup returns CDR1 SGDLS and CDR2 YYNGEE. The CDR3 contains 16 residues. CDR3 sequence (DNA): TGTGCCAGCAGCGTCCCGGGAAACCCGAACACCGGGGAGCTGTTTTTT. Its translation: CASSVPGNPNTGELFF.

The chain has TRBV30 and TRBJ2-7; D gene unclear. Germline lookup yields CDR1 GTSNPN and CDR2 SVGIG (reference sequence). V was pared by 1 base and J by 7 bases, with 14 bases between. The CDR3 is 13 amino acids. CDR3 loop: CAWSAGPVGEQYF. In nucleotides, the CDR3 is TGTGCCTGGAGTGCGGGCCCCGTGGGGGAGCAGTACTTC.

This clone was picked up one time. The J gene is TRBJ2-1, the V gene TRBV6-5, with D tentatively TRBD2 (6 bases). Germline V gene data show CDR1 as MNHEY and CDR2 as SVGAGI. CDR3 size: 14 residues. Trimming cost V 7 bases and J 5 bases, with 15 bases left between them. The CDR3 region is CASTPRRGHNEQFF. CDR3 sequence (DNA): TGTGCCAGCACCCCCCGGCGGGGCCACAATGAGCAGTTCTTC.

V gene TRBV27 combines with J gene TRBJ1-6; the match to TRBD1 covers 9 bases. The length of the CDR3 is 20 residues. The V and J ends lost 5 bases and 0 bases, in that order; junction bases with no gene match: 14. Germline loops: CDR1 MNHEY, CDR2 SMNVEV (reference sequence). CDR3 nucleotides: TGTGCCAGCAGTCCACCCCGGGGGACAGGGAAGAACTCCTATAATTCACCCCTCCACTTT. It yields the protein CASSPPRGTGKNSYNSPLHF.